Included here is one TCR beta chain sequence, with context. Specified time point: pre-treatment sample, taken before nivolumab and TIL therapy. Most excised metastases sampled were pleural nodules or supraclavicular lymph nodes. The CDR3 length is 15 residues. The germline CDR1 and CDR2 sequences are LGHDT and YNNKEL (reference sequence). Trimming removed 4 bases from V and 4 bases from J; junction bases left unmatched: 5. The data stem from a study of TIL therapy for anti-PD-1-resistant metastatic lung cancer. The libraries were made with immunoSEQ v3. Some clones are missing from TCRdb's copy, which holds only in-frame ones; the method was immunoSEQ multiplex PCR. Of some 90,000 clones in the sample, 50% to 70% were seen once.

V and J are TRBV3-1 (or the pseudogene TRBV3-2) and TRBJ2-3, with 10 bases lining up with TRBD1. Sequences were derived from tumor tissue, sampled at baseline. The clonotype was recovered from a person between 25 and 80 years old with non-small cell lung cancer. CDR3 residues: CASSRGQGVPDTQYF. CDR3 coding DNA: TGTGCCAGCAGCCGAGGACAGGGGGTCCCAGATACGCAGTATTTT.